This T cell receptor (beta chain) was documented in a study of T cell responses to AZD1222 COVID-19 vaccine. As concerns this clone: The antigen is undetermined.

Data came from immunoSEQ multiplex PCR; TCRdb stores just in-frame clones and leaves some out. The sample has approximately 150,000 clones; roughly nine tenths are singletons. The CDR3 runs to 16 residues. Germline assignment: CDR1 MNHEY and CDR2 SVGAGI. Trimming removed 2 bases from V and 3 bases from J; junction bases left unmatched: 6. Notes on the study in general: White British donors predominated, females outnumbered males, and clonal diversity was possibly underestimated.

This TCR derives from an adult who received the AZD1222 COVID-19 vaccine. Sample: peripheral blood, taken 28 days after the second AZD1222 dose. This rearrangement joins TRBV6-5 to TRBJ1-4; 7 bases match TRBD1. This CDR3 reads CASSYGNRGANEKLFF. CDR3 coding DNA: TGTGCCAGCAGTTACGGAAACAGGGGAGCTAATGAAAAACTGTTTTTT.